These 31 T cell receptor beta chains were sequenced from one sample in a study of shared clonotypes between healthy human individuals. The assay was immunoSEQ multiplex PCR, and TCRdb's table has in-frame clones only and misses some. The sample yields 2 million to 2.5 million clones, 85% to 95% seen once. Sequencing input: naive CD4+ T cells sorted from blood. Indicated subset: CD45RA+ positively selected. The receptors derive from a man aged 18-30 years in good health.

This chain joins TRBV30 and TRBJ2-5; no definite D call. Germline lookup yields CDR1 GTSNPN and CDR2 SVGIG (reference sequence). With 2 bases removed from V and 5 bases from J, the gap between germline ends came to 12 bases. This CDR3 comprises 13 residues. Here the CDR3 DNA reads TGTGCCTGGAGTTTAATAGTAGGGGAGACCCAGTACTTC. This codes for CAWSLIVGETQYF.

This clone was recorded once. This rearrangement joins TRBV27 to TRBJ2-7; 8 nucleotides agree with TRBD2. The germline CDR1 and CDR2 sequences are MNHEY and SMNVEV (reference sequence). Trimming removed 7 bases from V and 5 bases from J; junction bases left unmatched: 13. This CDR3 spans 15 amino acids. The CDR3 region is CASTSRVAGLHEQYF. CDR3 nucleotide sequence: TGTGCCAGCACCTCGAGGGTAGCGGGGCTCCACGAGCAGTACTTC.

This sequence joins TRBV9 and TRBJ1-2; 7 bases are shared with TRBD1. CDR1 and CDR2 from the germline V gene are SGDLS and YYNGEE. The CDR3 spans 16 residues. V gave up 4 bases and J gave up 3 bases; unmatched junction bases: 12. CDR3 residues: CASSSEGRGPHYGYTF. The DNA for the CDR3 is TGTGCCAGCAGCTCCGAGGGAAGGGGGCCCCACTATGGCTACACCTTC.

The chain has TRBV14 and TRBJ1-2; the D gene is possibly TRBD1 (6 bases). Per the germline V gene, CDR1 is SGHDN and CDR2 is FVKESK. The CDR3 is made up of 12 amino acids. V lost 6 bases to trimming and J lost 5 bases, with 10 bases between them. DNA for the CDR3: TGTGCCAGCAGTGGTACAGGGTATGGCTACACCTTC. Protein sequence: CASSGTGYGYTF.

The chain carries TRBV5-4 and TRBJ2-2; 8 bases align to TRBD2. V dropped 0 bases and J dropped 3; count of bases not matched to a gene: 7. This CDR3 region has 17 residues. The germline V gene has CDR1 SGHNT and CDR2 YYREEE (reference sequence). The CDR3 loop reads CASSLGSGGPHTGELFF. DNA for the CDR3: TGTGCCAGCAGCTTGGGGTCGGGAGGGCCCCACACCGGGGAGCTGTTTTTT.

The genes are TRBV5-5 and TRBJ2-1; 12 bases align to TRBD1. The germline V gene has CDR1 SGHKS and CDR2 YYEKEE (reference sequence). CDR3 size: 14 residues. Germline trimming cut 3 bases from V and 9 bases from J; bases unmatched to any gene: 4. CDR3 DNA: TGTGCCAGCAGCTGGGGACAGGGGGCAAGTGAGCAGTTCTTC. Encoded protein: CASSWGQGASEQFF. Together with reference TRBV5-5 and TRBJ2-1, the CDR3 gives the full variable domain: DAGVTQSPTHLIKTRGQQVTLRCSPISGHKSVSWYQQVLGQGPQFIFQYYEKEERGRGNFPDRFSARQFPNYSSELNVNALLLGDSALYLCASSWGQGASEQFFGPGTRLTVL.

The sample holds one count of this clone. The CDR3 DNA reads as TGTGCCAGCAGCTTTTACCCAGGGAGTCCCTACGAGCAGTACTTC. Translating gives CASSFYPGSPYEQYF. The chain combines TRBV11-2 with TRBJ2-7, with D possibly called TRBD1 or TRBD2 (5 bases each). CDR3 size: 15 residues. V was trimmed by 3 bases and J by 2 bases, leaving 14 bases between them. From germline, CDR1 is SGHAT and CDR2 FQNNGV.

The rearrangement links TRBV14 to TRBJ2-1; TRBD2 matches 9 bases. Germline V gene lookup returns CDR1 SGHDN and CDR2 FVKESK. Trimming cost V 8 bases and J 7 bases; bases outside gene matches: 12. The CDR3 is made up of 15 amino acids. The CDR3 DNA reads TGTGCCAGCGCCAAGCCGGGGAGCGGGAGGAATGAGCAGTTCTTC. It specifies CASAKPGSGRNEQFF.

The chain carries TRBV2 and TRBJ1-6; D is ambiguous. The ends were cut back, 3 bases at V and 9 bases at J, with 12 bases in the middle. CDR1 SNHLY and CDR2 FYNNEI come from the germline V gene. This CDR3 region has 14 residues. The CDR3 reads CASSEVRSASPLHF. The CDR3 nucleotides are TGTGCCAGCAGTGAGGTCAGAAGTGCTTCACCCCTCCACTTT. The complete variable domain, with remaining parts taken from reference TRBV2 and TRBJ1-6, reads EPEVTQTPSHQVTQMGQEVILRCVPISNHLYFYWYRQILGQKVEFLVSFYNNEISEKSEIFDDQFSVERPDGSNFTLKIRSTKLEDSAMYFCASSEVRSASPLHFGNGTRLTVT.

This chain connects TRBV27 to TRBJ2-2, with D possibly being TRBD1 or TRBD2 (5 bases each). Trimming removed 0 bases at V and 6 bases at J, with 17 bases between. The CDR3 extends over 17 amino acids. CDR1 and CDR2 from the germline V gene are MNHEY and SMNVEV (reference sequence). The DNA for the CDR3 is TGTGCCAGCAGTTTATCCGAGGGGCGAATAAATCCCGGGGAGCTGTTTTTT. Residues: CASSLSEGRINPGELFF.

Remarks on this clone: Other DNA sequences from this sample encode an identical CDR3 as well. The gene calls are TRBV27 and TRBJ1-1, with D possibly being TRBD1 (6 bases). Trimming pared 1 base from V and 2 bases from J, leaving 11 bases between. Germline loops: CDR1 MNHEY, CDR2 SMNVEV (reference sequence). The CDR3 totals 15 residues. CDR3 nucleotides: TGTGCCAGCAGTTTATTCGGGGGGCCAAACACTGAAGCTTTCTTT. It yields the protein CASSLFGGPNTEAFF.

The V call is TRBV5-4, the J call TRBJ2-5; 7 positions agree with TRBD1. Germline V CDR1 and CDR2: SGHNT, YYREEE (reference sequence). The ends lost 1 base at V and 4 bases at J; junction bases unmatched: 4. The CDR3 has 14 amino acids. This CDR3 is CASSLPNRGETQYF. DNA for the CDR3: TGTGCCAGCAGCTTGCCCAACAGGGGAGAGACCCAGTACTTC.

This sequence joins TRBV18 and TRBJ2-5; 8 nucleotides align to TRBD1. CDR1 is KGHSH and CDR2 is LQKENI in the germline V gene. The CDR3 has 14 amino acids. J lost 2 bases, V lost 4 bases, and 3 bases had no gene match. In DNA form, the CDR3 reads TGTGCCAGCTCACAACAGGGGGTTCAAGAGACCCAGTACTTC. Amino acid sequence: CASSQQGVQETQYF. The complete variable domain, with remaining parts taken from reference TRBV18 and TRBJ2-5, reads NAGVMQNPRHLVRRRGQEARLRCSPMKGHSHVYWYRQLPEEGLKFMVYLQKENIIDESGMPKERFSAEFPKEGPSILRIQQVVRGDSAAYFCASSQQGVQETQYFGPGTRLLVL.

The CDR3 DNA reads TGTGCCAGTAGTGTCTCCCGGGACGCTTACGAGCAGTACTTC. Its protein product is CASSVSRDAYEQYF. The chain combines TRBV19 with TRBJ2-5; D may be TRBD1 or TRBD2 (5 bases each). The J call may be in error: the DNA end matches TRBJ2-7 better. Germline CDR1 LNHDA, CDR2 SQIVND (reference sequence). The CDR3 covers 14 residues.

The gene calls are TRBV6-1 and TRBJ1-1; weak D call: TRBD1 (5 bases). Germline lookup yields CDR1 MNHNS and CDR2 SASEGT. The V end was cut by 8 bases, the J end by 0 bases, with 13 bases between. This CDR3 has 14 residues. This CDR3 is CASAVGLLNTEAFF. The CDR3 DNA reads TGTGCCAGCGCGGTGGGACTCCTGAACACTGAAGCTTTCTTT.

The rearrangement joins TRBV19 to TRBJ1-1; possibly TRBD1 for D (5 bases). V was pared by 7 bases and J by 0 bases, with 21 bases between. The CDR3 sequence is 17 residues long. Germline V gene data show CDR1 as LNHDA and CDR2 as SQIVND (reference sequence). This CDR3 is CASNIGAPGVLNTEAFF. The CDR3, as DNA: TGTGCCAGTAACATAGGGGCCCCAGGTGTCTTGAACACTGAAGCTTTCTTT.

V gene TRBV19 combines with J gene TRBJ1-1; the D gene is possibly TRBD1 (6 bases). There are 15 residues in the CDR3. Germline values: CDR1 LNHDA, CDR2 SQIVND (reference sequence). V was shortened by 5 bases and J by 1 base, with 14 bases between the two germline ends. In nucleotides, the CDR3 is TGTGCCAGTAGTGCACCAGGGGAATGGAACACTGAAGCTTTCTTT. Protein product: CASSAPGEWNTEAFF.

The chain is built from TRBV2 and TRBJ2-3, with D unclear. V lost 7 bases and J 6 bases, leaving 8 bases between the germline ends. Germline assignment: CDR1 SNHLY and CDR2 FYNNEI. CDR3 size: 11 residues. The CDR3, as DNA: TGTGCCAGCACCCCAAGGGATACGCAGTATTTT. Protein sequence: CASTPRDTQYF.

Here the CDR3 reads CASSTRQAGYGYTF. CDR3 DNA: TGTGCCAGCAGCACACGACAGGCGGGCTATGGCTACACCTTC. The V gene is TRBV7-3, the J gene TRBJ1-2, with a tentative D call TRBD1 (6 bases). Trimming stripped 5 bases from V and 4 bases from J, with 14 bases between. Germline V gives CDR1 SGHTA, CDR2 FQGTGA. This CDR3 is built from 14 residues.

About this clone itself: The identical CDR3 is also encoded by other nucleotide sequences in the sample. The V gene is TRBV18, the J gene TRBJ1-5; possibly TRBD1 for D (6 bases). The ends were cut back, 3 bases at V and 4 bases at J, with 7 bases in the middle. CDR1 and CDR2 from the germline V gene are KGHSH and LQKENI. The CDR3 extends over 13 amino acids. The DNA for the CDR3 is TGTGCCAGCTCACCCGACAGGAATCAGCCCCAGCATTTT. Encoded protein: CASSPDRNQPQHF.

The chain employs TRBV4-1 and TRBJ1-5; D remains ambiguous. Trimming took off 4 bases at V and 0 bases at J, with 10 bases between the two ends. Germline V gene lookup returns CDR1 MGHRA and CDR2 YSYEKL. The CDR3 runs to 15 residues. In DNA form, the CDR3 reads TGCGCCAGCAGCCGAGAAGGAATTAGCAATCAGCCCCAGCATTTT. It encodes CASSREGISNQPQHF.

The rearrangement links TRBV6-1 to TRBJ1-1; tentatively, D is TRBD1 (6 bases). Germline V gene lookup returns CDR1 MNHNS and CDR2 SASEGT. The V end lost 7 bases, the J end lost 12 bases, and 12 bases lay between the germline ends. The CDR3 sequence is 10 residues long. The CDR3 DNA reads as TGTGCCAGCAACCAGGGGAGGACTTTCTTT. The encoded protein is CASNQGRTFF.

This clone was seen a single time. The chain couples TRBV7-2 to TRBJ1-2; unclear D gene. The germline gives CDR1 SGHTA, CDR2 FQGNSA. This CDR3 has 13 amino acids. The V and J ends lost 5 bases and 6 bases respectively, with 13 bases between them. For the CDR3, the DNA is TGTGCCAGCAGCCAACGTTACTCCGATGGCTACACCTTC. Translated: CASSQRYSDGYTF.

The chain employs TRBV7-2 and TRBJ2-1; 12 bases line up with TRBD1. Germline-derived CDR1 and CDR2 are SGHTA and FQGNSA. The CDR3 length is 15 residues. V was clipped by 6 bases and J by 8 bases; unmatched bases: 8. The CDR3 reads CASSLGQGAWDEQFF. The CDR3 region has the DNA TGTGCCAGCAGTTTGGGACAGGGGGCTTGGGATGAGCAGTTCTTC.

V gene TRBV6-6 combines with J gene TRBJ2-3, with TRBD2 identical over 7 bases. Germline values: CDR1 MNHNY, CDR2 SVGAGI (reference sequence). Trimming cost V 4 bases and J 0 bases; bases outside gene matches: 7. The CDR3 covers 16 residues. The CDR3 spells CASSSLSGSSTDTQYF. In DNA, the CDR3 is TGTGCCAGCAGTTCGCTTAGCGGGTCTAGCACAGATACGCAGTATTTT.

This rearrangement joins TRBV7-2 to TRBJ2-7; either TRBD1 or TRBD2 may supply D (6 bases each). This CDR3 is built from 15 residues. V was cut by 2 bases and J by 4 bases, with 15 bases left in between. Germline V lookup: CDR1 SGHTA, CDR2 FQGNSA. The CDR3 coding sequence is TGTGCCAGCAGCTTAAGGGGGGTTGTCGGATACGAGCAGTACTTC. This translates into CASSLRGVVGYEQYF.

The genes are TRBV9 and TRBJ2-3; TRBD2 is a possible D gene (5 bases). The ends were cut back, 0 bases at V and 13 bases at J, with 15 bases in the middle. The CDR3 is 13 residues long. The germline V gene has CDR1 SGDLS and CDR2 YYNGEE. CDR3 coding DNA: TGTGCCAGCAGCGTAGCTAAAGAGGGTGTTGAGTATTTT. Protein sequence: CASSVAKEGVEYF.

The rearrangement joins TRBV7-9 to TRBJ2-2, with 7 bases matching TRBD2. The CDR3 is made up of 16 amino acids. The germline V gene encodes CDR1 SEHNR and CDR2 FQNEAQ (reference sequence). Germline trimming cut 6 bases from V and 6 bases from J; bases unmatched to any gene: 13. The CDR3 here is CASSAPLGLDAGELFF. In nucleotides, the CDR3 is TGTGCCAGCAGTGCCCCCCTAGGACTAGATGCCGGGGAGCTGTTTTTT.

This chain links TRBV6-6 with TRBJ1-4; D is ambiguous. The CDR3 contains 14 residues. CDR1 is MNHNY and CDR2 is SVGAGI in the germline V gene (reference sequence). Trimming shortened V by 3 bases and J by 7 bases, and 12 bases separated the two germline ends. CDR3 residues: CASSYFQEGEKLFF. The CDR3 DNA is TGTGCCAGCAGTTATTTCCAGGAGGGTGAAAAACTGTTTTTT.

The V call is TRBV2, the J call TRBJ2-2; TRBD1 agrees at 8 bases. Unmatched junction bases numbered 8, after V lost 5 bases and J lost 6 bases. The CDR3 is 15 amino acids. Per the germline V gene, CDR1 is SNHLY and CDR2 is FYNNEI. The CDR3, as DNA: TGTGCCAGCAGTCTTGACAGGGGTTTGGCCGGGGAGCTGTTTTTT. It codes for CASSLDRGLAGELFF.

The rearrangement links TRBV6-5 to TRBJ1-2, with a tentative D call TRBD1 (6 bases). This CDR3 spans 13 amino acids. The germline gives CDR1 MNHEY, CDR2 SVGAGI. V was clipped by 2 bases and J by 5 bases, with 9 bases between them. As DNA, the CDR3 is TGTGCCAGCAGTTACAAGGGGGGTTATGGCTACACCTTC. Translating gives CASSYKGGYGYTF.